This is a list of T cell receptor beta chains from one sample in a study of beta chain features in type 1 diabetes. The protocol was immunoSEQ multiplex PCR, while the TCRdb copy is restricted to in-frame clones and leaves out a portion. Counted here are 130,000 or so clones, about a sixth occurring once; the ten biggest clones make up over 2%. Sample: central memory CD4+ T cells from blood. The receptors come from a man aged 25 to 40 with type 1 diabetes. The CDR3 runs from the conserved cysteine through the conserved F or W. The D gene is left open where the match is weak. Clone size is not always given. Where it is, it says once, few, many or a class for expanded clones.

V	size	J	D	CDR3	DNA
TRBV4-3	.	TRBJ1-1	.	CASSQGLQGANTEAFF	TGCGCCAGCAGCCAGGGACTGCAGGGTGCGAACACTGAAGCTTTCTTT
TRBV7-2	few	TRBJ1-5	.	CASSSRQLTQPQHF	TGTGCCAGCAGCTCCCGACAGCTGACCCAGCCCCAGCATTTT
TRBV21-1	.	TRBJ2-2	.	CASSSRGWTRRNTGELFF	TGTGCCAGCAGCTCTCGGGGATGGACCCGCCGGAATACCGGGGAGCTGTTTTTT
TRBV30	few	TRBJ1-2	TRBD1	CAWSGTGTAYGYTF	TGTGCCTGGAGCGGCACCGGGACAGCATATGGCTACACCTTC
TRBV7-7	.	TRBJ2-3	.	CASSSSGTEFDTQYF	TGTGCCAGCAGCTCAAGTGGAACAGAGTTCGATACGCAGTATTTT
TRBV7-9	.	TRBJ1-1	.	CASRWGGSNTEAFF	TGTGCCAGCAGGTGGGGAGGATCAAACACTGAAGCTTTCTTT
TRBV10-3	few	TRBJ2-3	.	CAISDVDDTQYF	TGTGCCATCAGTGATGTTGACGATACGCAGTATTTT
TRBV12-5	few	TRBJ2-5	TRBD1	CASQNTGAQETQYF	TGTGCTAGTCAAAACACAGGGGCCCAAGAGACCCAGTACTTC
TRBV28	.	TRBJ2-1	TRBD2	CASSHSSRGGGSYNEQFF	TGTGCCAGCAGTCACTCTTCGCGGGGGGGCGGCTCCTACAATGAGCAGTTCTTC
TRBV5-1	few	TRBJ1-6	TRBD1	CASSFGQGADSPLHF	TGCGCCAGCAGCTTCGGGCAGGGGGCGGATTCACCCCTCCACTTT
TRBV27	few	TRBJ1-6	TRBD1	CASSPPGQGTYNSPLHF	TGTGCCAGCAGTCCTCCGGGACAGGGCACCTATAATTCACCCCTCCACTTT
TRBV6-5	.	TRBJ2-3	.	CASSYSLSTDTQYF	TGTGCCAGCAGTTACTCGCTTAGCACAGATACGCAGTATTTT
TRBV6-8	.	TRBJ1-3	.	CASMEGNSGNTIYF	TGTGCCAGCATGGAAGGGAACTCTGGAAACACCATATATTTT
TRBV6-5	few	TRBJ1-4	TRBD1	CASTLRQGIREKLFF	TGTGCCAGCACCCTCCGACAGGGGATCCGTGAAAAACTGTTTTTT
TRBV7-9	.	TRBJ1-1	.	CASSPLGGREAFF	TGTGCCAGCAGCCCGCTTGGGGGTCGGGAAGCTTTCTTT
TRBV25-1	few	TRBJ2-5	.	CASSLQDLGTQYF	TGTGCCAGCAGTTTACAGGATTTGGGGACCCAGTACTTC
TRBV9	.	TRBJ1-2	.	CASSVAVGQVYGYTF	TGTGCCAGCAGCGTAGCGGTCGGGCAGGTCTATGGCTACACCTTC
TRBV7-3	.	TRBJ2-1	TRBD1	CASSLTGTGENEQFF	TGTGCCAGCAGCTTAACTGGGACAGGGGAGAATGAGCAGTTCTTC
TRBV29-1	few	TRBJ2-3	TRBD2	CSALAGGHRSTDTQYF	TGCAGCGCCCTAGCGGGGGGGCATCGGAGCACAGATACGCAGTATTTT
TRBV18	.	TRBJ1-2	.	CASSPTAGAIMDGYTF	TGTGCCAGCTCACCAACGGCAGGGGCAATTATGGATGGCTACACCTTC
TRBV19	many	TRBJ2-7	.	CASSTRAGGDSYEQYF	TGTGCCAGTAGTACCCGAGCTGGGGGAGACTCCTACGAGCAGTACTTC
TRBV5-1	.	TRBJ1-3	TRBD1	CASSFGDSGNTIYF	TGCGCCAGCAGCTTCGGGGACAGTGGAAACACCATATATTTT
TRBV9	few	TRBJ2-1	.	CASSVGVLAGFNEQFF	TGTGCCAGCAGCGTAGGTGTACTAGCTGGATTCAATGAGCAGTTCTTC
TRBV4-1	.	TRBJ1-2	.	CASSQDMGYGYTF	TGTGCCAGCAGCCAAGATATGGGTTATGGCTACACCTTC
TRBV7-2	few	TRBJ2-7	TRBD1	CASSFSGTGYYEQYF	TGTGCCAGCAGCTTTTCCGGGACAGGGTACTACGAGCAGTACTTC
TRBV29-1	few	TRBJ2-5	.	CSVGIHQETQYF	TGCAGCGTTGGTATACACCAAGAGACCCAGTACTTC
TRBV10-3	.	TRBJ1-4	TRBD1	CASQQGAGEKLFF	TGTGCCTCACAACAGGGGGCGGGTGAAAAACTGTTTTTT
TRBV7-9	.	TRBJ2-7	.	CASSGGNEQYF	TGTGCCAGCAGCGGCGGGAACGAGCAGTACTTC
TRBV4-2	few	TRBJ2-1	TRBD2	CASNKGGGDNEQFF	TGTGCCAGCAACAAAGGTGGGGGGGACAATGAGCAGTTCTTC
TRBV29-1	few	TRBJ1-1	TRBD1	CSAVGTGDTEAFF	TGCAGCGCTGTGGGGACAGGGGACACTGAAGCTTTCTTT
TRBV5-1	.	TRBJ2-7	.	CASNQEPTGESYEQYF	TGCGCCAGCAACCAAGAACCGACAGGAGAATCCTACGAGCAGTACTTC
TRBV29-1	few	TRBJ2-2	.	CSVDGGLNTGELFF	TGCAGCGTTGATGGCGGGTTGAACACCGGGGAGCTGTTTTTT
TRBV5-1	.	TRBJ1-6	TRBD1	CASGQGRNSPLHF	TGCGCCAGCGGACAGGGAAGGAATTCACCCCTCCACTTT
TRBV27	.	TRBJ2-7	.	CASASTLYEQYF	TGTGCCAGCGCCTCCACCTTATACGAGCAGTACTTC
TRBV29-1	few	TRBJ2-3	.	CSVVWGGTDTQYF	TGCAGCGTTGTATGGGGGGGCACAGATACGCAGTATTTT
TRBV5-1	.	TRBJ2-2	TRBD2	CASKWTSGTGELFF	TGCGCCAGCAAATGGACTAGCGGTACCGGGGAGCTGTTTTTT
TRBV11-2	few	TRBJ1-1	.	CASSLWQLNTEAFF	TGTGCCAGCAGCTTGTGGCAGTTGAACACTGAAGCTTTCTTT
TRBV2	.	TRBJ2-5	.	CASSEARQETQYF	TGTGCCAGCAGTGAAGCAAGGCAAGAGACCCAGTACTTC
TRBV5-8	.	TRBJ2-7	TRBD1	CASSQDRGRTYEQYF	TGTGCCAGCAGCCAAGACAGGGGGCGCACCTACGAGCAGTACTTC
TRBV25-1	.	TRBJ1-6	.	CASSDYRVNSPLHF	TGTGCCAGCAGTGATTACAGGGTTAATTCACCCCTCCACTTT
TRBV14	.	TRBJ2-3	.	CASSILGSTDTQYF	TGTGCCAGCAGCATCTTGGGCTCGACAGATACGCAGTATTTT
TRBV29-1	.	TRBJ2-7	TRBD1	CSVEAGTGVYEQYF	TGCAGCGTTGAGGCCGGGACAGGGGTATACGAGCAGTACTTC
TRBV19	few	TRBJ2-1	TRBD2	CASSPLAGGVEQFF	TGTGCCAGTAGCCCTCTAGCGGGGGGCGTCGAGCAGTTCTTC
TRBV6-5	.	TRBJ2-2	TRBD1	CASSSLGQVRELFF	TGTGCCAGCAGTTCACTAGGACAGGTTCGGGAGCTGTTTTTT
TRBV7-9	.	TRBJ2-3	TRBD2	CASSFLPSGGRQNTQYF	TGTGCCAGCAGCTTCCTTCCTAGCGGGGGGCGTCAAAATACGCAGTATTTT
TRBV7-2	few	TRBJ2-5	.	CASSSYQETQYF	TGTGCCAGCAGCTCGTACCAAGAGACCCAGTACTTC
TRBV2	.	TRBJ2-1	.	CASSRDTINEQFF	TGTGCCAGCAGCCGGGACACAATAAATGAGCAGTTCTTC
TRBV7-2	.	TRBJ1-2	.	CASSTPYSYGYTF	TGTGCCAGCAGCACTCCCTATAGCTATGGCTACACCTTC
TRBV29-1	.	TRBJ1-1	TRBD1	CSVRDSTTSKNTEAFF	TGCAGCGTACGGGACAGCACTACAAGTAAGAACACTGAAGCTTTCTTT
TRBV25-1	.	TRBJ2-3	.	CASSEWQTTSTDTQYF	TGTGCCAGCAGTGAATGGCAGACTACTAGCACAGATACGCAGTATTTT
TRBV5-8	few	TRBJ2-3	TRBD2	CASSLGLAGSTDTQYF	TGTGCCAGCAGCTTGGGGCTAGCGGGGTCCACAGATACGCAGTATTTT
TRBV6-1	.	TRBJ2-7	TRBD1	CASSEHRQGPIPYEQYF	TGTGCCAGCAGTGAGCATAGACAGGGGCCTATACCCTACGAGCAGTACTTC
TRBV2	.	TRBJ2-4	.	CASSFTENIQYF	TGTGCCAGCAGTTTCACAGAAAACATTCAGTACTTC
TRBV25-1	many	TRBJ1-6	.	CASSSTGRANSPLHF	TGTGCCAGCAGTTCAACAGGGAGGGCTAATTCACCCCTCCACTTT
TRBV9	.	TRBJ1-6	TRBD1	CASSAGTGNSPLHF	TGTGCCAGCAGCGCCGGGACAGGCAATTCACCCCTCCACTTT
TRBV6-1	few	TRBJ1-2	.	CASSPAGQFGGYTF	TGTGCCAGCAGCCCAGCCGGACAGTTCGGTGGCTACACCTTC
TRBV23-1	few	TRBJ2-7	TRBD1	CASGGRGPTYEQYF	TGCGCCAGCGGGGGCAGGGGGCCAACCTACGAGCAGTACTTC
TRBV30	.	TRBJ2-2	.	CAWSLGLTGELFF	TGTGCCTGGAGTTTAGGGCTTACCGGGGAGCTGTTTTTT
TRBV10-3	.	TRBJ1-1	.	CAISETPQGWGTEAFF	TGTGCCATCAGTGAGACCCCCCAGGGTTGGGGCACTGAAGCTTTCTTT
TRBV25-1	few	TRBJ2-2	.	CASSEFEGANTGELFF	TGTGCCAGCAGTGAGTTTGAGGGGGCGAACACCGGGGAGCTGTTTTTT